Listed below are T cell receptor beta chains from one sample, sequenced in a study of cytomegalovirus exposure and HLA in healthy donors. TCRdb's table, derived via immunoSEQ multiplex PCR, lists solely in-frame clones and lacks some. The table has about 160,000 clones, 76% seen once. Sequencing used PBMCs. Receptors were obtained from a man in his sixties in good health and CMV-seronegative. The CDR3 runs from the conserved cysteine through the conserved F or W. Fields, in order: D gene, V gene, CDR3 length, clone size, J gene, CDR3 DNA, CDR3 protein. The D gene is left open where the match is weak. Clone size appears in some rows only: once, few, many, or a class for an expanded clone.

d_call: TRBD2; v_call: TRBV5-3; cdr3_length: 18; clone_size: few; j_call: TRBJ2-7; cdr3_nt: TGTGCCAGAAGCGATGCCGGGACTAGCGGGAGTGGTAAGTACGAGCAGTACTTC; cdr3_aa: CARSDAGTSGSGKYEQYF
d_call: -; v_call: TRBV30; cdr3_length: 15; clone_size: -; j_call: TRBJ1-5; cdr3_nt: TGTGCCTGGAGTGTCGGGTTGCCCGGGGATAAGACCCAGCATTTT; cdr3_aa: CAWSVGLPGDKTQHF
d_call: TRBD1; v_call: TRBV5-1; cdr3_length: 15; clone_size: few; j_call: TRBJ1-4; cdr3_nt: TGCGCCAGCAGCCGGGACAGATCAACTAATGAAAAACTGTTTTTT; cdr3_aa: CASSRDRSTNEKLFF
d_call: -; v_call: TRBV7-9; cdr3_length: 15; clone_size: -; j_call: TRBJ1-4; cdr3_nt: TGTGCCAGCAGTACAGGAGTCATTACTAATGAAAAACTGTTTTTT; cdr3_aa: CASSTGVITNEKLFF
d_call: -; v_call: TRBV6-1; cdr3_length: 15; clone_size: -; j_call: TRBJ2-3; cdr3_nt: TGTGCCAGCAGTGACTACAGGGTCCTCACAGATACGCAGTATTTT; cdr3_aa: CASSDYRVLTDTQYF
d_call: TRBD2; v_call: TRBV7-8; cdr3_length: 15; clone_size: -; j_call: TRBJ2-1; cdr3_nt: TGTGCCAGCAGCCGAAGCGGGGCAAGGGACAATGAGCAGTTCTTC; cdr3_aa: CASSRSGARDNEQFF
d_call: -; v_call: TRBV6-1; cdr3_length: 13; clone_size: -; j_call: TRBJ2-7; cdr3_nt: TGTGCCAGCAGTGAAGTTGGCAGAGGGGAGCAGTACTTC; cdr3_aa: CASSEVGRGEQYF
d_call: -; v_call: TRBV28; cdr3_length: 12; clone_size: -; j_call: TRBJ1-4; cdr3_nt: TGTGCCAGCAGTTCCACGGATGAAAAACTGTTTTTT; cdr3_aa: CASSSTDEKLFF
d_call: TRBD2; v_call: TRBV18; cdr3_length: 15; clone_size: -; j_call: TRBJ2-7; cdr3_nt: TGTGCCAGCTCACCACGGTCTGGGGGGGTTTACGAGCAGTACTTC; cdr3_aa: CASSPRSGGVYEQYF
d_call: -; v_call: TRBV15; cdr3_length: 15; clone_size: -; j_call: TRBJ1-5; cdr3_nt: TGTGCCACCAGCAGAGATGCGGGGAGCAATCAGCCCCAGCATTTT; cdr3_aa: CATSRDAGSNQPQHF
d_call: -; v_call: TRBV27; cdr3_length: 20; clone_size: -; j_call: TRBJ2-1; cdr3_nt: TGTGCCAGCAGTTTATTTCCTGCTAGCGAGACGTACCGCCCATACAATGAGCAGTTCTTC; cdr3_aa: CASSLFPASETYRPYNEQFF
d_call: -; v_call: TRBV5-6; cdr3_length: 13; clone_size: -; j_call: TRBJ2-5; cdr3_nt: TGTGCCAGCAGCTTGGGCGGGAAAGAGACCCAGTACTTC; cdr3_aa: CASSLGGKETQYF
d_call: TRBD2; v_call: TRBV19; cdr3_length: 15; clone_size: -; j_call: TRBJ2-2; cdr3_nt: TGTGCCAGTAGTATCGCTAGCGGGGGGGCCGGGGAGCTGTTTTTT; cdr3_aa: CASSIASGGAGELFF
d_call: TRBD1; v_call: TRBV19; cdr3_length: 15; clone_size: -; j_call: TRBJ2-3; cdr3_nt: TGTGCCAGTAGTCTCCGGACAGGAGGCACAGATACGCAGTATTTT; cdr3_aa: CASSLRTGGTDTQYF
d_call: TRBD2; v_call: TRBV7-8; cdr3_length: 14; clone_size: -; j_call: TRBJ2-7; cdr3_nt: TGTGCCAGCAGCCCCGGGACTAGCGGCTACGAGCAGTACTTC; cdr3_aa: CASSPGTSGYEQYF
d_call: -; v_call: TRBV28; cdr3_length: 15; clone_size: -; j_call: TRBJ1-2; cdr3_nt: TGTGCCAGCAGTGTGACAGGCTCCCCGGACTATGGCTACACCTTC; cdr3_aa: CASSVTGSPDYGYTF
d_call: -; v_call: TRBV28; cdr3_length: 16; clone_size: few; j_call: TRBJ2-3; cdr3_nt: TGTGCCAGCAGTTTATACGGGGTGGCGAGCACAGATACGCAGTATTTT; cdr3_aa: CASSLYGVASTDTQYF
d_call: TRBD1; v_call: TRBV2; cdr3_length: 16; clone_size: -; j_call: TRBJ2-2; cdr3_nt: TGTGCCAGCAGTTCACAGGGGATTGGAAACACCGGGGAGCTGTTTTTT; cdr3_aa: CASSSQGIGNTGELFF
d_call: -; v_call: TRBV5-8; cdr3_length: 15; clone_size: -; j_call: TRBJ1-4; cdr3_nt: TGTGCCAGCAGCCCAGGGCAGCCAACTAATGAAAAACTGTTTTTT; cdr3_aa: CASSPGQPTNEKLFF
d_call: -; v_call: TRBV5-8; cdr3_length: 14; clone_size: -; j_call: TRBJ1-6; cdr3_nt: TGTGCCAGCGGCCGAGGTGGAGACAGATCACCCCTCCACTTT; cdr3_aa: CASGRGGDRSPLHF
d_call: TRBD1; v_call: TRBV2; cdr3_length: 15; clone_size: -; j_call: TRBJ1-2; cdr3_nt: TGTGCCAGCAGTGAGACAGGGGGTGCTAACTATGGCTACACCTTC; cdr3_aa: CASSETGGANYGYTF
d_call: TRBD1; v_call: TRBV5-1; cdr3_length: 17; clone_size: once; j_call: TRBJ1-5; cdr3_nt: TGCGCCAGCAGCTTGATTGTGGGACAGGGACGCAATCAGCCCCAGCATTTT; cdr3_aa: CASSLIVGQGRNQPQHF
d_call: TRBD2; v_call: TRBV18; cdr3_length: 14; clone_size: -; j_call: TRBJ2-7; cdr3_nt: TGTGCCAGCTCACCCCTCGGGACTAGCCACGAGCAGTACTTC; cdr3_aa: CASSPLGTSHEQYF
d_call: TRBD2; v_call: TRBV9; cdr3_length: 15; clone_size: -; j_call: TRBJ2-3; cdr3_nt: TGTGCCAGCAGCCTTAGCGGGGCTCCCACAGATACGCAGTATTTT; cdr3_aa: CASSLSGAPTDTQYF
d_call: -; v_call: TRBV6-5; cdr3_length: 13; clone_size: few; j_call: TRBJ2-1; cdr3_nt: TGTGCCAGCAGTTATGGGCCCCTCCGTGAGCAGTTCTTC; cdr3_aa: CASSYGPLREQFF
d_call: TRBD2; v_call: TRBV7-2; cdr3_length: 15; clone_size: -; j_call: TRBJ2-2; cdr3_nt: TGTGCCAGCAGCTTACCAGCGGGAGGCACCGGGGAGCTGTTTTTT; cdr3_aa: CASSLPAGGTGELFF
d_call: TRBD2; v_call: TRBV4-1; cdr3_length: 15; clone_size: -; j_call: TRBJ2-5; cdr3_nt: TGCGCCAGCAGCCCGGTGGCTAGCGGGGGAGAGACCCAGTACTTC; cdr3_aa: CASSPVASGGETQYF
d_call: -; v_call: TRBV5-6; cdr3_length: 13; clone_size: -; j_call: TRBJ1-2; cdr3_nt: TGTGCCAGCAGCTTGCACGGACTATCTGGCTACACCTTC; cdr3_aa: CASSLHGLSGYTF
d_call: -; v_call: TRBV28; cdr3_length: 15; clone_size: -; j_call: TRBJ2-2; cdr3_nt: TGTGCCAGCAGTTTAGACTTACTGGGCACCGGGGAGCTGTTTTTT; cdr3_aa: CASSLDLLGTGELFF